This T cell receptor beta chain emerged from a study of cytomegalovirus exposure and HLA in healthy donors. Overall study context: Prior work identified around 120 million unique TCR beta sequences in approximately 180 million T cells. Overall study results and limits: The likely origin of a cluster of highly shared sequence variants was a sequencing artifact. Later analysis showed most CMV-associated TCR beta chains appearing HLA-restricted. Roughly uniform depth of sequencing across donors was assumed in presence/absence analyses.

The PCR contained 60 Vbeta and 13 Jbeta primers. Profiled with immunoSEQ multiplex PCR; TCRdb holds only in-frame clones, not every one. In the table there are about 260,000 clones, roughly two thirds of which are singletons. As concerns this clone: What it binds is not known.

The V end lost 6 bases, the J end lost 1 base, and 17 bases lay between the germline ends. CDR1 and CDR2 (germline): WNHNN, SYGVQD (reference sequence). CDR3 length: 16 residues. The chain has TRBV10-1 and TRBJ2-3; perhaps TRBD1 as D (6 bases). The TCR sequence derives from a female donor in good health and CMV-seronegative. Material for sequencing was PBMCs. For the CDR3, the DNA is TGCGCCAGCAGCCCGGGCAGGGGAAAGGGCACAGATACGCAGTATTTT. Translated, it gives CASSPGRGKGTDTQYF.